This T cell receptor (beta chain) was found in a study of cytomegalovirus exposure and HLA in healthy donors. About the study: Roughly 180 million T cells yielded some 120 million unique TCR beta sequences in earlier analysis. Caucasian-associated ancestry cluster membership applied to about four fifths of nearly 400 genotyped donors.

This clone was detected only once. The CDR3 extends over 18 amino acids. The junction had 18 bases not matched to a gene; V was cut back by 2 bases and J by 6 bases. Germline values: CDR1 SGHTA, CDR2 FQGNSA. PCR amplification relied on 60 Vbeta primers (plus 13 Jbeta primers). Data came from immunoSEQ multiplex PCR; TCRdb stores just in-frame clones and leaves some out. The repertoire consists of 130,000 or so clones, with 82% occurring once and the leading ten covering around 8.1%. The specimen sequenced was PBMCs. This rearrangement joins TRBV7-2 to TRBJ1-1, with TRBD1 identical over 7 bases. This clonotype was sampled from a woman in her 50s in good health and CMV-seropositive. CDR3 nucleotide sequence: TGTGCCAGCAGCTTATCTTATCGAAGGACGGGGCAGGGGGCTGAAGCTTTCTTT. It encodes CASSLSYRRTGQGAEAFF.